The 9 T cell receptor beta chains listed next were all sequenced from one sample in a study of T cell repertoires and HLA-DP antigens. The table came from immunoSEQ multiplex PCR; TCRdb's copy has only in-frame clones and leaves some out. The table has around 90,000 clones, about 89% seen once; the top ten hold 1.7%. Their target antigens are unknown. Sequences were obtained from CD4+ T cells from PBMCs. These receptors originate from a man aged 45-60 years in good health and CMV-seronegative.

The CDR3 region is CASSQDRRVAQTDTQYF. The CDR3, as DNA: TGCGCCAGCAGCCAAGATAGGAGGGTAGCGCAGACAGATACGCAGTATTTT. The chain recombines TRBV4-3 with TRBJ2-3, with D maybe TRBD2 (6 bases). There are 17 residues in the CDR3. CDR1 is LGHNA, CDR2 YSLEER, per germline. Trimming took off 0 bases at V and 3 bases at J, with 16 bases between the two ends.

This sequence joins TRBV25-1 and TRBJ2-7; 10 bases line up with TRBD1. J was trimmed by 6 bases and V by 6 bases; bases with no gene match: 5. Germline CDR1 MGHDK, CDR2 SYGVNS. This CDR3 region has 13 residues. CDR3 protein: CASRGTGVGEQYF. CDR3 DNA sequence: TGTGCCAGCAGGGGGACAGGGGTCGGCGAGCAGTACTTC.

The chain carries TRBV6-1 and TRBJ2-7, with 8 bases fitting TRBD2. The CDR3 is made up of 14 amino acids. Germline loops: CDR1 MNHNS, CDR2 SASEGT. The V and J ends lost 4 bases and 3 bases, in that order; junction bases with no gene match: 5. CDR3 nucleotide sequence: TGTGCCAGCAGTGCCGGGACTAGGAACTACGAGCAGTACTTC. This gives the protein CASSAGTRNYEQYF.

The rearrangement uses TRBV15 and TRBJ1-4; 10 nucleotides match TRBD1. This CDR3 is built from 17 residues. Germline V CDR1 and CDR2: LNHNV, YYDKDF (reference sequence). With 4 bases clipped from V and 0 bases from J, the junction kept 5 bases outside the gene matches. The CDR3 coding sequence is TGTGCCACCAGCAAAACCGGGACAGGGGCAACTAATGAAAAACTGTTTTTT. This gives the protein CATSKTGTGATNEKLFF.

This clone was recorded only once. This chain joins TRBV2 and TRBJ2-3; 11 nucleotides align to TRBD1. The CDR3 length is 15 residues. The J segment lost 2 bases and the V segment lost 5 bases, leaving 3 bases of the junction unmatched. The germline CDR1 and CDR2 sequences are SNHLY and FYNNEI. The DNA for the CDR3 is TGTGCCAGCAGTCCGGACAGGGGGCACACAGATACGCAGTATTTT. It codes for CASSPDRGHTDTQYF.

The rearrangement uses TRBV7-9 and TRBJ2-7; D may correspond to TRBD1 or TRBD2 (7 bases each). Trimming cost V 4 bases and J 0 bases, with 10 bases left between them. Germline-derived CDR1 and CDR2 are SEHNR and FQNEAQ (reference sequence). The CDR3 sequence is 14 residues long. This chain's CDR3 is CASSSGGVSYEQYF. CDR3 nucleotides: TGTGCCAGCAGCTCAGGGGGGGTCTCCTACGAGCAGTACTTC.

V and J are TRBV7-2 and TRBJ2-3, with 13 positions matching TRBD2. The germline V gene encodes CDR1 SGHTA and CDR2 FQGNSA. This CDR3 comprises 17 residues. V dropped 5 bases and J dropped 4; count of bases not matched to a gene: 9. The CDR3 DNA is TGTGCCAGCAGCCCCATCCGGACTAGCGGGAGTTCAGATACGCAGTATTTT. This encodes CASSPIRTSGSSDTQYF. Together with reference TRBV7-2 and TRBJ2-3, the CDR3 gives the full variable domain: GAGVSQSPSNKVTEKGKDVELRCDPISGHTALYWYRQSLGQGLEFLIYFQGNSAPDKSGLPSDRFSAERTGGSVSTLTIQRTQQEDSAVYLCASSPIRTSGSSDTQYFGPGTRLTVL.

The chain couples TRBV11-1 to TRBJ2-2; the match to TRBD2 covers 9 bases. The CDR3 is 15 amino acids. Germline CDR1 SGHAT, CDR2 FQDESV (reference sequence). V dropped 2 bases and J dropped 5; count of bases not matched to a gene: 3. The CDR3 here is CASSLRGGATGELFF. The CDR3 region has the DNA TGTGCCAGCAGCTTACGCGGGGGGGCGACCGGGGAGCTGTTTTTT.

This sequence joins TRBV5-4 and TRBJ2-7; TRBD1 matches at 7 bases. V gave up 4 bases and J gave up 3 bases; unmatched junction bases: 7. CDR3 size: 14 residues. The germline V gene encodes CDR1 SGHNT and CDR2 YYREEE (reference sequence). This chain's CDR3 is CASSQDRASYEQYF. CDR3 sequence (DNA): TGTGCCAGCAGCCAAGACAGGGCGAGCTACGAGCAGTACTTC.